Sequencing of this TCR beta chain was carried out in a study of T cell responses to AZD1222 COVID-19 vaccine. The CDR3 runs 12 residues. V lost 8 bases, J lost 7 bases, and 12 bases lay in between. Repertoires were generated with immunoSEQ multiplex PCR, while TCRdb's copy carries only in-frame clones and drops some. The sample contains about 120,000 clones, 89% of which appear only once. The source is an adult in good health. The sample was peripheral blood, taken on day 0 of AZD1222 vaccination. J is TRBJ2-1 and V is TRBV12-3 or TRBV12-4; maybe TRBD1 (6 bases). The CDR3: CASLPQGNEQFF. CDR3 nucleotides: TGTGCCAGCCTACCACAGGGTAATGAGCAGTTCTTC.